This record looks at one T cell receptor (beta chain) sequence and its context. Antigen: not known. CDR1 and CDR2 (germline): GTSNPN, SVGIG (reference sequence). The CDR3 is 14 amino acids. Deletions cut 3 bases from V and 0 bases from J, with 9 bases between. The record originates from a study of radiation and T cells in renal cell carcinoma. Overall study: Nephrectomy followed 15 Gy stereotactic body radiation by 4 weeks. General observations from the study: Baseline intratumoral clonotype presence is unknown without pretreatment biopsies.

The data were produced by immunoSEQ multiplex PCR, yet TCRdb's version contains in-frame clones alone and is incomplete. This sample yields 150,000 or so clones, of which about 87% are seen a single time; around 4.4% belongs to the top ten. Time point specified: baseline pretreatment blood. The treatment is: 15 Gy SBRT to primary tumor, nephrectomy 4 weeks later. Blood was sampled at baseline, 2 weeks and 4 weeks after SBRT. This renal cell carcinoma was of the clear cell type. Sequencing used blood, obtained from a patient whose treatment included radiotherapy and nephrectomy. The chain links TRBV30 to TRBJ1-5; D gene unclear. This clonotype was obtained from a woman aged 70-85 years with renal cell carcinoma. The CDR3 loop reads CAWSGRNSNQPQHF. The CDR3 bases are TGTGCCTGGAGCGGACGAAATAGCAATCAGCCCCAGCATTTT.